The 8 T cell receptor beta chains in this list originate from one sample, sequenced in a study of early stage breast cancer tumors. This table comes from immunoSEQ multiplex PCR, and its TCRdb copy is limited to in-frame clones, with some not included. The profile shows 45,000 to 50,000 clones, around 83% of them singletons. Sequencing used blood. Every receptor here comes from a person aged 45 to 59 with breast cancer.

In its sample, this clone was seen a few times. This chain links TRBV7-9 with TRBJ2-5; D is perhaps TRBD1 (6 bases). V lost 5 bases, J lost 2 bases, and 12 bases lay in between. CDR3 length: 14 amino acids. CDR1 and CDR2 (germline): SEHNR, FQNEAQ (reference sequence). CDR3 sequence reads: CASSPGHPQETQYF. CDR3 coding DNA: TGTGCCAGCAGCCCGGGACATCCTCAAGAGACCCAGTACTTC.

The rearrangement joins TRBV11-2 to TRBJ1-1; D is undetermined. The V gene lost 2 bases and the J gene lost 2 bases, with 12 bases spanning the gap. The CDR3 runs 15 residues. Germline CDR1 is SGHAT and CDR2 is FQNNGV. Here the CDR3 reads CASSLWENVNTEAFF. The DNA of the CDR3 is TGTGCCAGCAGCTTATGGGAGAATGTAAACACTGAAGCTTTCTTT.

The chain joins TRBV4-1 to TRBJ2-7; D gene ambiguous. Germline V gene lookup returns CDR1 MGHRA and CDR2 YSYEKL. V lost 3 bases, J lost 2 bases, and 17 bases lay in between. The CDR3 contains 16 residues. Here the CDR3 reads CASSHHPARTTYEQYF. The CDR3 DNA reads as TGCGCCAGCAGCCATCATCCGGCGAGGACCACCTACGAGCAGTACTTC.

In this sample, this clone turned up a few times. The CDR3 sequence is CASSLGAGGPYEQYF. In nucleotides, the CDR3 is TGTGCCAGCAGCTTAGGAGCGGGAGGGCCCTACGAGCAGTACTTC. J is TRBJ2-7 and V is TRBV7-2; 10 positions agree with TRBD2. From germline, CDR1 is SGHTA and CDR2 FQGNSA. CDR3 length: 15 amino acids. V shed 1 base and J 2 bases; nucleotides not matched to a gene: 2.

The J gene is TRBJ2-7, the V gene TRBV7-2; D gene uncertain. Germline-derived CDR1 and CDR2 are SGHTA and FQGNSA. V lost 5 bases, J lost 3 bases, and 11 bases lay in between. The CDR3 loop spans 13 amino acids. CDR3 in DNA: TGTGCCAGCAGCCCGTTTGGGCACTACGAGCAGTACTTC. It codes for CASSPFGHYEQYF.

The gene calls are TRBV30 and TRBJ2-3; no definite D call. The germline V gene encodes CDR1 GTSNPN and CDR2 SVGIG (reference sequence). This CDR3 is built from 8 residues. Between the trimmed V and J ends, which lost 4 bases and 8 bases, there was a span of 1 base. This CDR3 reads CAWTTQYF. CDR3 sequence (DNA): TGTGCCTGGACTACGCAGTATTTT.

CDR3 loop: CASSTHQLGLNTGELFF. The CDR3 nucleotides are TGTGCCAGTAGTACCCACCAACTGGGTTTGAACACCGGGGAGCTGTTTTTT. The chain employs TRBV19 and TRBJ2-2; D not resolved. The CDR3 runs to 17 residues. In germline, CDR1 is LNHDA, CDR2 SQIVND (reference sequence). V was clipped by 4 bases and J by 1 base, with 16 bases between them.

J is TRBJ2-4 and V is TRBV18; D remains unclear. The germline V and J ends were trimmed by 6 bases and 6 bases, with 18 bases remaining between them. Germline values: CDR1 KGHSH, CDR2 LQKENI. This CDR3 spans 15 amino acids. Here the CDR3 reads CASSSTGTERNIQYF. The CDR3 bases are TGTGCCAGCTCCTCAACCGGAACGGAAAGAAACATTCAGTACTTC.